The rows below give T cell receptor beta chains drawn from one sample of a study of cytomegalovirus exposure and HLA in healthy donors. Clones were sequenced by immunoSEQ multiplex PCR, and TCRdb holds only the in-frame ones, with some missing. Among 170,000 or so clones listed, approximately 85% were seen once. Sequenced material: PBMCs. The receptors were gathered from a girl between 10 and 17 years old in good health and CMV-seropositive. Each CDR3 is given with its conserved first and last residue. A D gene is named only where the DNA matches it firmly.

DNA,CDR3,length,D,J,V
TGTGCCAGCAGCCGGGACAGCCTCCAAGAGACCCAGTACTTC,CASSRDSLQETQYF,14,TRBD1,TRBJ2-5,TRBV11-1
TGTGCCAGCAGTAAGGACAGTAATGAAAAACTGTTTTTT,CASSKDSNEKLFF,13,NA,TRBJ1-4,TRBV7-9
TGTGCCAGCAGTGATGACAGGAACACTGAAGCTTTCTTT,CASSDDRNTEAFF,13,NA,TRBJ1-1,TRBV2
TGTGCCAGCAGTGAAAAGGCAGGGTTGAACTATGGCTACACCTTC,CASSEKAGLNYGYTF,15,NA,TRBJ1-2,TRBV2
TGTGCCAGCAGCTTTTCCCATAACACTGAAGCTTTCTTT,CASSFSHNTEAFF,13,NA,TRBJ1-1,TRBV11-2
TGTGCCAGCAGTTCGGGGGAGACTGAAGCTTTCTTT,CASSSGETEAFF,12,NA,TRBJ1-1,TRBV27
TGTGCCAGCAGTTTAGGTCCGACAGGGGACACAGATACGCAGTATTTT,CASSLGPTGDTDTQYF,16,TRBD1,TRBJ2-3,TRBV27
TGTGCCAGCAGCGCCGGGACTACGTTGAAAGAGACCCAGTACTTC,CASSAGTTLKETQYF,15,TRBD2,TRBJ2-5,TRBV2
TGTGCCAGCAGCTTGGTCCACGGGACATTGGGCTACACCTTC,CASSLVHGTLGYTF,14,NA,TRBJ1-2,TRBV11-1
TGTGCCAGCAACAACCCGTCCGCGACTAGCAGAGACAATGAGCAGTTCTTC,CASNNPSATSRDNEQFF,17,TRBD2,TRBJ2-1,TRBV7-9